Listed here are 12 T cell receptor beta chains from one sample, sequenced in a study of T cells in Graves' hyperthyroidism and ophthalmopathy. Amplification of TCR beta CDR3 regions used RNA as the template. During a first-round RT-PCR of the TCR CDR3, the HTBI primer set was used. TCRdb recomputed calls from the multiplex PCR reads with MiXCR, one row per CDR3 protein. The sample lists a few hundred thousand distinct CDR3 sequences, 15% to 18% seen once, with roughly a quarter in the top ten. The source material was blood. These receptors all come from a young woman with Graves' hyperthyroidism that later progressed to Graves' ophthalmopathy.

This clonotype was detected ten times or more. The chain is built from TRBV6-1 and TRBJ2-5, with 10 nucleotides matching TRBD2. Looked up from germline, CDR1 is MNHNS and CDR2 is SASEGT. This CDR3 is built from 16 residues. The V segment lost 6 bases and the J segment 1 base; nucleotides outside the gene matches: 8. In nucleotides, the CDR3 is TGTGCCAGCAGCCGTCCTAGCGGGAGTCCCCAAGAGACCCAGTACTTC. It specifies CASSRPSGSPQETQYF.

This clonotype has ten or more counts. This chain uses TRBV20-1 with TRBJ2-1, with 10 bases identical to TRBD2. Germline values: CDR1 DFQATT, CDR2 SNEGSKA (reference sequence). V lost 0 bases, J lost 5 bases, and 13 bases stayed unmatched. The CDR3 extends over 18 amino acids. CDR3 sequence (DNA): TGCAGTGCTAGAGATATAATAGTAGCGGGAGGAAATGACAATGAGCAGTTCTTC. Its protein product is CSARDIIVAGGNDNEQFF.

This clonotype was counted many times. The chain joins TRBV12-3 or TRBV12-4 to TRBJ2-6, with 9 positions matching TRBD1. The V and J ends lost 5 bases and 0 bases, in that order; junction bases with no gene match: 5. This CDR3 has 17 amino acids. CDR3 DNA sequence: TGTGCCAGCAGTCGACAGGGGGGAGGCTCTGGGGCCAACGTCCTGACTTTC. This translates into CASSRQGGGSGANVLTF.

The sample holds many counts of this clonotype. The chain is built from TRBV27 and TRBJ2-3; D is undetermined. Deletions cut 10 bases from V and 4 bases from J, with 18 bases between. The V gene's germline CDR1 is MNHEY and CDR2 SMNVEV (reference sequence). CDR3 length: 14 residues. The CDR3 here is CATLSLVRADTQYF. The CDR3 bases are TGTGCCACCCTGTCTCTGGTACGGGCAGATACGCAGTATTTT.

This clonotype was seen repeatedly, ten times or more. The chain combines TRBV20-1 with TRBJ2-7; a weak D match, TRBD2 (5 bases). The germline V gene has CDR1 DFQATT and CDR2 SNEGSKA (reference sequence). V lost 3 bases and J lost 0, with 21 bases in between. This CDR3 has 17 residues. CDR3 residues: CSASALAFGGVSYEQYF. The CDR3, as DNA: TGCAGTGCTAGTGCCCTGGCCTTTGGAGGAGTCTCCTACGAGCAGTACTTC.

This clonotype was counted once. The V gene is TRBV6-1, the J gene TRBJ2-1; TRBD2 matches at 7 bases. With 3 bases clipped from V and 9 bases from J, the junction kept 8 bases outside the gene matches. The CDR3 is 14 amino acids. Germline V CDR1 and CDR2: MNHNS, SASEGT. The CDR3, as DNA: TGTGCCAGCAGTGATGGCGGGAGTCAAAGTGAGCAGTTCTTC. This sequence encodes CASSDGGSQSEQFF.

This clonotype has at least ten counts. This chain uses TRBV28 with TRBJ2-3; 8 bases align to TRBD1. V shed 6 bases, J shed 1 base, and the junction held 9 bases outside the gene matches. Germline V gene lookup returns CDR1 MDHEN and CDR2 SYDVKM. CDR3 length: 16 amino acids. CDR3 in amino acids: CASSPAGGAGTDTQYF. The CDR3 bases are TGTGCCAGCAGCCCCGCAGGGGGCGCCGGCACAGATACGCAGTATTTT.

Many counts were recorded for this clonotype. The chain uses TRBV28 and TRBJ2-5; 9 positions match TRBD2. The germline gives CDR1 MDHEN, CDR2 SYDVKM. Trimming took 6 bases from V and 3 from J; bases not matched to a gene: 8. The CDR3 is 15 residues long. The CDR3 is CASRRVGGREETQYF. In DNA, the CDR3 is TGTGCCAGCAGGCGGGTTGGCGGGAGGGAAGAGACCCAGTACTTC.

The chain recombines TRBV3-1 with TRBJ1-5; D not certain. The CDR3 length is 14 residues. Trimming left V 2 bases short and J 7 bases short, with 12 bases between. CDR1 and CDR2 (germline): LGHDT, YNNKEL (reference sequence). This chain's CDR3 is CASSQSSVPQPQHF. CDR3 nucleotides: TGTGCCAGCAGCCAAAGTTCTGTCCCGCAGCCCCAGCATTTT.

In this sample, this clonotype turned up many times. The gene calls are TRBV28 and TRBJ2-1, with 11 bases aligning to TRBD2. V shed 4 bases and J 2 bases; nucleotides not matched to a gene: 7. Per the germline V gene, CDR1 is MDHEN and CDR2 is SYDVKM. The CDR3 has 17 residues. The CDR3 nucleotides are TGTGCCAGCAGTTCCGACCTTAGCGGGAGGGCCTACAATGAGCAGTTCTTC. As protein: CASSSDLSGRAYNEQFF.

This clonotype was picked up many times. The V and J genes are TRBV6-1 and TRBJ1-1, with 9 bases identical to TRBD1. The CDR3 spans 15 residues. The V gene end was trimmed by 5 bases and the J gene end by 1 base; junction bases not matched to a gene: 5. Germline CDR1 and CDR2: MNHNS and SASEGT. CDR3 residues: CASSLPQGANTEAFF. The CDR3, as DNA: TGTGCCAGCAGTCTACCACAGGGGGCGAACACTGAAGCTTTCTTT.

Here the CDR3 reads CASSRGQGGGDIQYF. The CDR3 DNA is TGCGCCAGCAGCCGGGGACAGGGAGGGGGAGACATTCAGTACTTC. V usage is TRBV5-1 and J usage is TRBJ2-4; 9 bases map to TRBD1. Germline CDR1 and CDR2: SGHRS and YFSETQ. V trimming: 4 bases; J trimming: 8 bases; junction bases outside the gene matches: 10. The CDR3 runs 15 residues.